Listed below are T cell receptor beta chains from one sample, sequenced in a study of CD8 T cells in ankylosing spondylitis. TCRdb passed the 5' RACE reads through MiXCR, listing each CDR3 protein once. Of around 450,000 distinct CDR3 sequences in the sample, 25% to 30% were seen once. Sequencing was carried out using blood, either unsorted or a sorted T cell fraction (not recorded which). The receptors were sampled from a male donor with ankylosing spondylitis. CDR3s include the opening cysteine and the closing phenylalanine or tryptophan. The D gene is left open where the match is weak. The size field is filled for only some rows; it gives once, few, many or a size class.

abundance	d_gene	v_gene	j_gene	CDR3aa	CDR3nt
NA	NA	TRBV15	TRBJ2-7	CATSRVDSYEQYF	TGTGCCACCAGCAGAGTCGACAGCTACGAGCAGTACTTC
NA	TRBD1	TRBV20-1	TRBJ1-1	CSADGQGNTEAFF	TGCAGTGCCGACGGACAGGGGAACACTGAAGCTTTCTTT
NA	TRBD2	TRBV7-9	TRBJ2-7	CASSPRASGSYEQYF	TGTGCCAGCAGCCCCCGGGCTAGCGGCTCCTACGAGCAGTACTTC
NA	NA	TRBV5-1	TRBJ2-7	CASSLGQIGEQYF	TGCGCCAGCAGCTTGGGGCAAATCGGCGAGCAGTACTTC
once	NA	TRBV20-1	TRBJ2-2	CSASWGSGTGELFF	TGCAGTGCTAGTTGGGGGAGTGGTACCGGGGAGCTGTTTTTT
NA	NA	TRBV7-9	TRBJ1-2	CASSLVGQGTYGYTF	TGTGCCAGCAGCTTAGTAGGCCAGGGTACCTATGGCTACACCTTC
NA	NA	TRBV3-1	TRBJ2-2	CASSRSDTGELFF	TGTGCCAGCAGCCGTTCGGACACCGGGGAGCTGTTTTTT
few	NA	TRBV7-6	TRBJ2-1	CASSLYEHEQFF	TGTGCCAGCAGCTTATACGAACATGAGCAGTTCTTC
few	TRBD1	TRBV29-1	TRBJ1-2	CSVVRGQGYTF	TGCAGCGTTGTCAGGGGGCAAGGCTACACCTTC
few	NA	TRBV20-1	TRBJ2-3	CSARRQGPTDTQYF	TGCAGTGCTAGACGTCAGGGACCCACAGATACGCAGTATTTT
once	NA	TRBV30	TRBJ2-1	CAWSVWVNEQFF	TGTGCCTGGAGTGTATGGGTCAATGAGCAGTTCTTC